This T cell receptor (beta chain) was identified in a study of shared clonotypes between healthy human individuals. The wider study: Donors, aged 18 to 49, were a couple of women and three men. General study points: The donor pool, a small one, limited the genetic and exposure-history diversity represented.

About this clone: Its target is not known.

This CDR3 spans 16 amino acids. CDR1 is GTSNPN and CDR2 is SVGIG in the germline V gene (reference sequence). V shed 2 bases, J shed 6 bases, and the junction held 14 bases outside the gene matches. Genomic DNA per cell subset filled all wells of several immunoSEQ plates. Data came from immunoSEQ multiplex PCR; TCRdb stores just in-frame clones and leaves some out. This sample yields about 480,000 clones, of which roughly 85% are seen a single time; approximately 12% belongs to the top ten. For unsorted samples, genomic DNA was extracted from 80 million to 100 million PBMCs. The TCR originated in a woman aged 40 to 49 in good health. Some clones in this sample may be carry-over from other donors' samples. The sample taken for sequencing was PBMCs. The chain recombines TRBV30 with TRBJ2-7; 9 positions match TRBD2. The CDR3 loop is CAWSPPGLAWGGEQYF. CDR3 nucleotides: TGTGCCTGGAGTCCTCCGGGACTAGCTTGGGGAGGCGAGCAGTACTTC.